The T cell receptor beta chain under discussion was sequenced for a study of neurological immune-mediated disorders. This clonotype was observed at least ten times. Its target is unknown. CDR1 is SGHRS and CDR2 is YFSETQ in the germline V gene. The CDR3 is 17 amino acids. V dropped 0 bases and J dropped 7; count of bases not matched to a gene: 8. Study-level results: Private repertoires in all groups were suggested by the finding that expanded clones across subjects shared no CDR3 amino acid sequences. HTLV-1-associated myelopathy had the most TCR clonal expansion, and multiple sclerosis had the least, less than healthy controls.

cDNA synthesis was performed by 5'RACE with 10-nucleotide random UMIs. Every sequencing run gave over 170 million TCR-beta sequences, taken from 15-18 subjects. TCRdb re-analysed the 5' RACE reads in MiXCR, keeping a single row per CDR3 protein. The table has 80,000 or so distinct CDR3 sequences, 9.4% seen once. This clonotype was sampled from a man aged 45 to 65 in good health. Sequencing used PBMCs. The chain recombines TRBV5-1 with TRBJ2-1, with TRBD2 matching 12 bases. The CDR3 bases are TGCGCCAGCAGCTTGGCCAGGCTAGCGGGGGGGCCTAATGAGCAGTTCTTC. The encoded protein is CASSLARLAGGPNEQFF.